This paragraph reports one T cell receptor beta chain. What it binds is not known. The data derive from a study of OX40 agonist ivuxolimab in advanced cancers. Study background: An agonistic human IgG2 monoclonal antibody against OX40 (CD134) was given.

Autoimmune disease history or systemic immunosuppression was exclusionary. Findings and limits, study-wide: Among the least clonally expanded were partial responders at 0.1-3.0 mg/kg.

Method: immunoSEQ multiplex PCR; TCRdb's copy keeps in-frame clones and lacks some. Seen here are tens of thousands of clones, 85% to 90% observed once, and the top ten hold roughly 0.94%. The sequence derives from an adult with an advanced solid tumor such as melanoma, head and neck, liver or kidney cancer. The sample here was CD4+ or CD8+ T cells sorted from blood, taken in a trial of the OX40 agonist ivuxolimab.

The CDR3 sequence is CAPPGGSSYEQYF. The CDR3 DNA follows: TGTGCCCCCCCTGGCGGAAGCTCCTACGAGCAGTACTTC. This chain links TRBV19 with TRBJ2-7; D is uncertain. Germline V gene sequence: CDR1 LNHDA, CDR2 SQIVND (reference sequence). V was cut by 11 bases and J by 0 bases, with 14 bases left in between. The CDR3 is made up of 13 amino acids.